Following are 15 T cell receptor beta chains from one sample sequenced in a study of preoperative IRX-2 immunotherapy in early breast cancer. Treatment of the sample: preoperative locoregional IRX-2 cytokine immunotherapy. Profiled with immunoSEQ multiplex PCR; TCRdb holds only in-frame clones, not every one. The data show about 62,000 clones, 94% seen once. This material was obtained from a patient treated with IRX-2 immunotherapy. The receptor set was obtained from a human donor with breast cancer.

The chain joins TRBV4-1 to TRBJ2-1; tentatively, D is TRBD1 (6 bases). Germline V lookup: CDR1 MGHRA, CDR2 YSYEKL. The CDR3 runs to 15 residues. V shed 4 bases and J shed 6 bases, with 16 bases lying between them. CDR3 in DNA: TGCGCCAGCAGCCTACGACAGGCCTCAGTCAATGAGCAGTTCTTC. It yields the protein CASSLRQASVNEQFF.

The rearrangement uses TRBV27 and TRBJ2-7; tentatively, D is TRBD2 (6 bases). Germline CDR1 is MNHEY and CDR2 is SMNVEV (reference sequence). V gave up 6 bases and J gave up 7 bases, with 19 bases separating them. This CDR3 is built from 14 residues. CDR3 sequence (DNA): TGTGCCAGCAGCCCCGGCCGGGGGTGGGTAGAGCAGTACTTC. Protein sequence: CASSPGRGWVEQYF.

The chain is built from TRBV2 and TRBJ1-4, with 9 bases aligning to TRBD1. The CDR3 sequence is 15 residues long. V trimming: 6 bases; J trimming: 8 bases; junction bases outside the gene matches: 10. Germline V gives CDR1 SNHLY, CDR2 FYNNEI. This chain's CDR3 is CASSGDRVIEEKLFF. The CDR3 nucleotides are TGTGCCAGCAGCGGGGACAGGGTAATCGAGGAAAAACTGTTTTTT. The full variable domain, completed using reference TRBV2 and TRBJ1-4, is EPEVTQTPSHQVTQMGQEVILRCVPISNHLYFYWYRQILGQKVEFLVSFYNNEISEKSEIFDDQFSVERPDGSNFTLKIRSTKLEDSAMYFCASSGDRVIEEKLFFGSGTQLSVL.

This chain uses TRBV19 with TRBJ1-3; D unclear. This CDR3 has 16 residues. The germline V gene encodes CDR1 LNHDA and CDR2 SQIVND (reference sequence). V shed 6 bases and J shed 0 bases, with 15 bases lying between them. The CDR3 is CASSARIELSGNTIYF. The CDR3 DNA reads TGTGCCAGTAGCGCCCGAATCGAACTCTCTGGAAACACCATATATTTT.

The DNA for the CDR3 is TGTGCCAGCAGTTTAGTCGCAGTTCCTTATGGCTACACCTTC. Residues: CASSLVAVPYGYTF. The genes are TRBV28 and TRBJ1-2; D remains ambiguous. V lost 2 bases, J lost 5 bases, and 12 bases lay in between. CDR3 length equals 14 residues. Germline V gene data show CDR1 as MDHEN and CDR2 as SYDVKM.

CDR3 residues: CASSPTGGGSNEKLFF. In nucleotides, the CDR3 is TGTGCCAGCAGCCCTACGGGGGGGGGTTCTAATGAAAAACTGTTTTTT. V gene TRBV28 combines with J gene TRBJ1-4; a weak D match, TRBD1 (5 bases). Per germline, CDR1 MDHEN and CDR2 SYDVKM. This CDR3 region has 16 residues. V shed 6 bases and J shed 3 bases, with 17 bases lying between them.

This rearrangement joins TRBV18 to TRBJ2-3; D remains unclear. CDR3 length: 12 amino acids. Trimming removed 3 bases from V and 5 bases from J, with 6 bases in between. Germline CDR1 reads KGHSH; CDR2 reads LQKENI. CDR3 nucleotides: TGTGCCAGCTCACCGCGTCTAGATACGCAGTATTTT. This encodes CASSPRLDTQYF.

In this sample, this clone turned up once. This chain's CDR3 is CASSPSGPSAGVYEQYF. The DNA of the CDR3 is TGCGCCAGCAGCCCGTCGGGACCTAGTGCGGGAGTTTACGAGCAGTACTTC. The chain links TRBV5-1 to TRBJ2-7; 7 nucleotides agree with TRBD2. The CDR3 covers 17 residues. V was pared by 4 bases and J by 4 bases, with 17 bases of the junction left unmatched. CDR1 and CDR2 from the germline V gene are SGHRS and YFSETQ.

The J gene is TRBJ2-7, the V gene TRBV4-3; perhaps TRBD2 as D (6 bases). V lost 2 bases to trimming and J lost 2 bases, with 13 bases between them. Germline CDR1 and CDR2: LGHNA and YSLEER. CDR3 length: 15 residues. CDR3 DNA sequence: TGCGCCAGCAGCCAATATTCGGGAGCGGCCTACGAGCAGTACTTC. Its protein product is CASSQYSGAAYEQYF.

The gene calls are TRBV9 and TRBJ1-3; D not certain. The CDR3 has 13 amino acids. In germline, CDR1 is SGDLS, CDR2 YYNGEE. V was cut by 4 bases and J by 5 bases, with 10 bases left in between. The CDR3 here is CASSSTGRNTIYF. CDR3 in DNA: TGTGCCAGCAGCTCCACGGGGAGAAACACCATATATTTT.

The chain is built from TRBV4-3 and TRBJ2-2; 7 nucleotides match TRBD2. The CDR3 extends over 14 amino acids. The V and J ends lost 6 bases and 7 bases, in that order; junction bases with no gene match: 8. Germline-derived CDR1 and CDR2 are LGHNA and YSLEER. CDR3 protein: CASRGGPGIGELFF. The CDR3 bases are TGCGCCAGCAGGGGAGGGCCAGGCATCGGGGAGCTGTTTTTT.

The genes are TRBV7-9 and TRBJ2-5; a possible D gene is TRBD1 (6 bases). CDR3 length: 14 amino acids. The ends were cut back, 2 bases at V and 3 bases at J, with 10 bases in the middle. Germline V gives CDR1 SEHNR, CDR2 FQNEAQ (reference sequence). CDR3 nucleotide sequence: TGTGCCAGCAGCTTATATAGGACAGAAGAGACCCAGTACTTC. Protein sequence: CASSLYRTEETQYF.

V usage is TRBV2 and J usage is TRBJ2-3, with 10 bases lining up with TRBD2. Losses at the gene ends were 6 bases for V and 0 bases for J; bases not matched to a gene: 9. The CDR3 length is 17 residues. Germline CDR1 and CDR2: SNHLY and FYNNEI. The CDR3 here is CASRVAGGSSSTDTQYF. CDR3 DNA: TGTGCCAGCAGGGTAGCGGGAGGCTCCTCTAGCACAGATACGCAGTATTTT.

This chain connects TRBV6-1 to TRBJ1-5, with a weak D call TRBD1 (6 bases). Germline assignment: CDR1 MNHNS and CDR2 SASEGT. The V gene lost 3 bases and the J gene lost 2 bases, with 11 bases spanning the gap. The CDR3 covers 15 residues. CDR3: CASSEGADGNQPQHF. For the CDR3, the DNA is TGTGCCAGCAGTGAGGGGGCTGATGGCAATCAGCCCCAGCATTTT.

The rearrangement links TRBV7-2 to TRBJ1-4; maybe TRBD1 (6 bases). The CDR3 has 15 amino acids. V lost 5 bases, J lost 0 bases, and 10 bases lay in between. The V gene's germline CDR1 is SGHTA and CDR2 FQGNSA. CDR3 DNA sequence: TGTGCCAGCAGCCGAGGGGGAGCAACTAATGAAAAACTGTTTTTT. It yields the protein CASSRGGATNEKLFF. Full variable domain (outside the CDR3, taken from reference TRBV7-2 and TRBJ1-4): GAGVSQSPSNKVTEKGKDVELRCDPISGHTALYWYRQSLGQGLEFLIYFQGNSAPDKSGLPSDRFSAERTGGSVSTLTIQRTQQEDSAVYLCASSRGGATNEKLFFGSGTQLSVL.